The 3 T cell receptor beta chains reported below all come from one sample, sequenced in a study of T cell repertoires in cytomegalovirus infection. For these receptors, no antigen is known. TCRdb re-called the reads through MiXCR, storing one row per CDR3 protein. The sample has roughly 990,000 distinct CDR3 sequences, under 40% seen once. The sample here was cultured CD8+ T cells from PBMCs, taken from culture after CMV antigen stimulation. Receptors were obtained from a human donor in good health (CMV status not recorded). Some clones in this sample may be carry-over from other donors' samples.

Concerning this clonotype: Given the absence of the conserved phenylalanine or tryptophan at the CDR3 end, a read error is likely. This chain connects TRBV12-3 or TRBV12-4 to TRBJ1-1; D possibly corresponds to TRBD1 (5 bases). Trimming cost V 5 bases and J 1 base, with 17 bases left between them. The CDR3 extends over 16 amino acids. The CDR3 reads CASSARDRVPNTEAFL. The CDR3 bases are TGTGCCAGCAGTGCCCGGGACCGAGTACCGAACACTGAAGCTTTCCTT.

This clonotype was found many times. The CDR3 spells CASSLGAGYEQYV. CDR3 in DNA: TGTGCCAGCAGCTTAGGGGCGGGGTACGAGCAGTACGTC. The J gene is TRBJ2-7, the V gene TRBV7-6, with a weak D call TRBD2 (6 bases). Germline values: CDR1 SGHVS, CDR2 FNYEAQ. The CDR3 loop spans 13 amino acids. The germline V and J ends were trimmed by 1 base and 4 bases, with 8 bases remaining between them.

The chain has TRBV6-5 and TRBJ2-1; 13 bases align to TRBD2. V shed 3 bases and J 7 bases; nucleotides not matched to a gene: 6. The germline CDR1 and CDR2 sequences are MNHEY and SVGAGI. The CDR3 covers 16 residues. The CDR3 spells CASSYPGTSGENEQFF. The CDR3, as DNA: TGTGCCAGCAGTTATCCCGGGACTAGCGGGGAAAATGAGCAGTTCTTC.